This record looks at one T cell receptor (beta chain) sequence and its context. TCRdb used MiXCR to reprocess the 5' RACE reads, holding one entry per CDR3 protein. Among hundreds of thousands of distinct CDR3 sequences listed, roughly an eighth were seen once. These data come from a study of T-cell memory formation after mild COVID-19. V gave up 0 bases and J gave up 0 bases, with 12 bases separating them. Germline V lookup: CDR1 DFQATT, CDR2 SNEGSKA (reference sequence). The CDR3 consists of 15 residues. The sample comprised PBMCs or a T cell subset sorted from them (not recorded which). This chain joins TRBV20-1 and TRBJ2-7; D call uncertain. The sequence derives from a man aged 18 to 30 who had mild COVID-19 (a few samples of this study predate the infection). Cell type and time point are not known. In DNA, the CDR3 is TGCAGTGCTAGAGACCAGGCTTCAGCCTCCTACGAGCAGTACTTC. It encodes CSARDQASASYEQYF.